This entry lists 14 T cell receptor beta chains sequenced from one sample in a study of blood T cell repertoires in COVID-19. The method was immunoSEQ multiplex PCR; TCRdb's version includes in-frame clones alone and lacks a portion of them. The sample shows hundreds of thousands of clones, about 86% of them seen only once. The specimen sequenced was peripheral blood. All receptors come from a woman aged 25-40 years who had recovered from COVID-19.

The chain is built from TRBV30 and TRBJ1-4; maybe TRBD1 (6 bases). Between the trimmed V and J ends, which lost 5 bases and 8 bases, there was a span of 15 bases. Germline V gives CDR1 GTSNPN, CDR2 SVGIG (reference sequence). This CDR3 region has 13 residues. The CDR3 reads CAWRSGVGEKLFF. The CDR3 DNA sequence: TGTGCCTGGCGCTCAGGGGTTGGAGAAAAACTGTTTTTT.

The gene calls are TRBV2 and TRBJ1-5; a weak D match, TRBD1 (6 bases). This CDR3 is built from 14 residues. Per germline, CDR1 SNHLY and CDR2 FYNNEI. V was trimmed by 2 bases and J by 7 bases, leaving 12 bases between them. CDR3 sequence: CASSERGAYQPQHF. CDR3 sequence (DNA): TGTGCCAGCAGTGAACGGGGGGCTTACCAGCCCCAGCATTTT.

The V and J genes are TRBV19 and TRBJ2-1; 11 bases match TRBD2. CDR3 length: 16 amino acids. Germline CDR1 is LNHDA and CDR2 is SQIVND (reference sequence). Unmatched junction bases numbered 7, after V lost 5 bases and J lost 4 bases. DNA for the CDR3: TGTGCCAGTAGTCCCGGGACTAGCGGCTGGTACAATGAGCAGTTCTTC. This encodes CASSPGTSGWYNEQFF.

This clone has only a few counts. The J gene is TRBJ2-5, the V gene TRBV6-5; 8 bases are shared with TRBD1. Germline V gives CDR1 MNHEY, CDR2 SVGAGI. Trimming took 0 bases from V and 3 from J; bases not matched to a gene: 0. The CDR3 totals 14 residues. CDR3 loop: CASSYSTGEETQYF. The CDR3 nucleotides read TGTGCCAGCAGTTACTCGACAGGGGAAGAGACCCAGTACTTC.

The chain joins TRBV6-2 or TRBV6-3 to TRBJ1-2; unclear D gene. V dropped 6 bases and J dropped 5 bases, with 19 bases sitting between them. CDR3 length: 15 residues. The germline V gene has CDR1 MNHEY and CDR2 SVGEGT. In DNA, the CDR3 is TGTGCCAGCAGCCCCAGAGTGAGGATACGGTATGGCTACACCTTC. Residues: CASSPRVRIRYGYTF.

The chain carries TRBV6-5 and TRBJ1-4; D possibly corresponds to TRBD1 (5 bases). The V gene's germline CDR1 is MNHEY and CDR2 SVGAGI. The CDR3 has 15 amino acids. The V end was cut by 6 bases, the J end by 0 bases, with 11 bases between. The CDR3 sequence is CASSRGTTTNEKLFF. Here the CDR3 DNA reads TGTGCCAGCAGCCGCGGGACTACAACTAATGAAAAACTGTTTTTT.

V and J are TRBV10-2 and TRBJ1-1; 8 bases agree with TRBD1. CDR3 length equals 15 residues. Germline V gives CDR1 WSHSY, CDR2 SAAADI. Trimming at V came to 7 bases and at J to 4 bases, leaving 11 bases not matched to a gene. CDR3 DNA sequence: TGCGCCAGCAACCTAGACAGGGGAGGAGGCACTGAAGCTTTCTTT. Its protein is CASNLDRGGGTEAFF.

J is TRBJ1-1 and V is TRBV6-5; no clear D gene. The germline V gene encodes CDR1 MNHEY and CDR2 SVGAGI. This CDR3 has 13 residues. V lost 5 bases to trimming and J lost 5 bases, with 12 bases between them. The CDR3 here is CASSRTSKTEAFF. Written as DNA, the CDR3 is TGTGCCAGCAGTCGTACCAGTAAGACTGAAGCTTTCTTT.

This chain uses TRBV7-9 with TRBJ2-1; D is uncertain. CDR1 is SEHNR and CDR2 is FQNEAQ in the germline V gene (reference sequence). Deletions cut 3 bases from V and 7 bases from J, with 10 bases between. CDR3 length equals 13 residues. The CDR3 protein is CASSLVRINEQFF. The CDR3 coding sequence is TGTGCCAGCAGCTTGGTCAGAATTAATGAGCAGTTCTTC.

In regard to this clone: With a much larger clone just one base away, this may be a read error. This sequence joins TRBV2 and TRBJ2-2; D is unresolved. This CDR3 comprises 14 residues. Germline assignment: CDR1 SNHLY and CDR2 FYNNEI. Deletions cut 1 base from V and 1 base from J, with 4 bases between. CDR3 amino acids: CASSEDRNTGELFF. The CDR3 DNA sequence: TGTGCCAGCAGTGAAGACAGGAACACCGGGGAGCTGTTTTTT.

The chain employs TRBV7-8 and TRBJ1-5; 7 bases align to TRBD1. The CDR3 sequence is 14 residues long. CDR1 is SGHVS, CDR2 FQNEAQ, per germline. Germline trimming cut 8 bases from V and 1 base from J; bases unmatched to any gene: 5. The CDR3 DNA reads TGTGCCAGCGGGACAGTCTCCAGCAATCAGCCCCAGCATTTT. Protein sequence: CASGTVSSNQPQHF.

The V and J genes are TRBV3-1 (or the pseudogene TRBV3-2) and TRBJ2-1; maybe TRBD2 (5 bases). V was clipped by 2 bases and J by 4 bases, with 9 bases between them. This CDR3 comprises 14 residues. Looked up from germline, CDR1 is LGHDT and CDR2 is YNNKEL (reference sequence). CDR3: CASSQTGIYNEQFF. The CDR3 DNA reads TGTGCCAGCAGCCAAACGGGAATTTACAATGAGCAGTTCTTC.

V usage is TRBV5-4 and J usage is TRBJ2-3; 8 bases fit TRBD1. The germline V gene encodes CDR1 SGHNT and CDR2 YYREEE (reference sequence). This CDR3 contains 15 residues. The V and J ends lost 5 bases and 7 bases, in that order; junction bases with no gene match: 12. The CDR3, as DNA: TGTGCCAGCAGTCAAGATAGACAGGGGACCTATACGCAGTATTTT. Its protein product is CASSQDRQGTYTQYF.

The chain carries TRBV5-4 and TRBJ1-2; tentative D call: TRBD1 (6 bases). This CDR3 is 15 amino acids long. Looked up from germline, CDR1 is SGHNT and CDR2 is YYREEE (reference sequence). Between the trimmed V and J ends, which lost 2 bases and 8 bases, there was a span of 19 bases. The CDR3 DNA sequence: TGTGCCAGCAGCTTAGGGACATTGCCAGATAGGGGCTACACCTTC. This gives the protein CASSLGTLPDRGYTF.